Listed below are T cell receptor beta chains from one sample, sequenced in a study of T cell responses to AZD1222 COVID-19 vaccine. Sequencing used immunoSEQ multiplex PCR; TCRdb keeps in-frame clones, though not all of them. The profile covers some 150,000 clones, with 75% to 90% appearing a single time and 3.5% to 5% taken by the ten largest. This sample comprised peripheral blood, obtained on day 0 of MenACWY control vaccination. The receptors originated from an adult in good health. CDR3s include the opening cysteine and the closing phenylalanine or tryptophan. D genes are given only for firm matches. Only part of the rows carry a size: once, few, many, or a class if the clone is expanded.

D gene: -; V gene: TRBV7-3; clone size: -; J gene: TRBJ2-1; CDR3 protein: CASSSTDNEQFF; CDR3 DNA: TGTGCCAGCAGCTCGACAGACAATGAGCAGTTCTTC
D gene: -; V gene: TRBV3-1/TRBV3-2; clone size: once; J gene: TRBJ1-2; CDR3 protein: CASSYSGELGYTF; CDR3 DNA: TGTGCCAGCAGCTATAGCGGGGAGCTTGGCTACACCTTC
D gene: -; V gene: TRBV27; clone size: -; J gene: TRBJ2-1; CDR3 protein: CASTDRYNEQFF; CDR3 DNA: TGTGCCAGTACCGACCGGTACAATGAGCAGTTCTTC
D gene: -; V gene: TRBV7-5; clone size: once; J gene: TRBJ2-3; CDR3 protein: CVRSPDRRSGGQITDTQYF; CDR3 DNA: TGTGTCAGAAGCCCAGATCGGAGAAGCGGGGGGCAAATCACAGATACGCAGTATTTT
D gene: -; V gene: TRBV9; clone size: many; J gene: TRBJ1-2; CDR3 protein: CASSVDRNYGYTF; CDR3 DNA: TGTGCCAGCAGCGTAGACAGGAACTATGGCTACACCTTC
D gene: -; V gene: TRBV19; clone size: -; J gene: TRBJ2-2; CDR3 protein: CASMRGRNTGELFF; CDR3 DNA: TGTGCCAGTATGCGGGGCAGGAACACCGGGGAGCTGTTTTTT
D gene: -; V gene: TRBV27; clone size: -; J gene: TRBJ2-3; CDR3 protein: CASSMGLVNTDTQYF; CDR3 DNA: TGTGCCAGCAGTATGGGACTTGTAAACACAGATACGCAGTATTTT
D gene: TRBD1; V gene: TRBV6-1; clone size: -; J gene: TRBJ2-4; CDR3 protein: CASSEALGDRGDLIDIQYF; CDR3 DNA: TGTGCCAGCAGTGAAGCGCTCGGAGACAGGGGGGACCTGATTGACATTCAGTACTTC
D gene: -; V gene: TRBV9; clone size: -; J gene: TRBJ2-1; CDR3 protein: CASSADRGGSSYNEQFF; CDR3 DNA: TGTGCCAGCAGCGCCGACAGGGGAGGGAGCTCCTACAATGAGCAGTTCTTC
D gene: -; V gene: TRBV28; clone size: -; J gene: TRBJ1-1; CDR3 protein: CASTGAGTNTEAFF; CDR3 DNA: TGTGCCAGCACCGGGGCAGGGACTAACACTGAAGCTTTCTTT
D gene: -; V gene: TRBV6-5; clone size: -; J gene: TRBJ2-3; CDR3 protein: CASKRTSTDTQYF; CDR3 DNA: TGTGCCAGCAAAAGAACCAGCACAGATACGCAGTATTTT
D gene: -; V gene: TRBV28; clone size: -; J gene: TRBJ2-5; CDR3 protein: CASRMRGRFGETQYF; CDR3 DNA: TGTGCCAGCCGAATGCGCGGAAGGTTCGGAGAGACCCAGTACTTC
D gene: -; V gene: TRBV6-4; clone size: -; J gene: TRBJ2-3; CDR3 protein: CASSDSGITDTQYF; CDR3 DNA: TGTGCCAGCAGTGACTCAGGGATCACAGATACGCAGTATTTT
D gene: -; V gene: TRBV7-2; clone size: -; J gene: TRBJ2-7; CDR3 protein: CASSLGTVPYEQYF; CDR3 DNA: TGTGCCAGCAGCTTAGGGACAGTCCCCTACGAGCAGTACTTC
D gene: -; V gene: TRBV12-3/TRBV12-4; clone size: few; J gene: TRBJ1-2; CDR3 protein: CASSPDRLGGYTF; CDR3 DNA: TGTGCCAGCAGTCCAGACAGGCTGGGGGGCTACACCTTC
D gene: -; V gene: TRBV12-3/TRBV12-4; clone size: -; J gene: TRBJ2-7; CDR3 protein: CASTQAGGDEQYF; CDR3 DNA: TGTGCCAGCACCCAGGCAGGGGGGGACGAGCAGTACTTC
D gene: -; V gene: TRBV2; clone size: -; J gene: TRBJ2-5; CDR3 protein: CASSERWQVKETQYF; CDR3 DNA: TGTGCCAGCAGTGAAAGGTGGCAGGTCAAAGAGACCCAGTACTTC
D gene: TRBD1; V gene: TRBV24-1; clone size: -; J gene: TRBJ2-3; CDR3 protein: CATATGADTQYF; CDR3 DNA: TGTGCCACCGCTACAGGGGCAGATACGCAGTATTTT
D gene: -; V gene: TRBV5-1; clone size: few; J gene: TRBJ2-2; CDR3 protein: CASSLGSGELGELFF; CDR3 DNA: TGCGCCAGCAGCTTGGGCAGCGGAGAGCTCGGGGAGCTGTTTTTT
D gene: -; V gene: TRBV28; clone size: few; J gene: TRBJ2-5; CDR3 protein: CASSLRARVEYQETQYF; CDR3 DNA: TGTGCCAGCAGTTTACGGGCCAGGGTAGAGTACCAAGAGACCCAGTACTTC
D gene: TRBD1; V gene: TRBV6-5; clone size: -; J gene: TRBJ1-1; CDR3 protein: CASSPGTGNTEAFF; CDR3 DNA: TGTGCCAGCAGTCCCGGGACAGGGAACACTGAAGCTTTCTTT
D gene: -; V gene: TRBV30; clone size: -; J gene: TRBJ1-2; CDR3 protein: CAAGGAGYTF; CDR3 DNA: TGTGCCGCAGGCGGGGCTGGCTACACCTTC
D gene: -; V gene: TRBV5-4; clone size: -; J gene: TRBJ2-3; CDR3 protein: CASSLETGTDTQYF; CDR3 DNA: TGTGCCAGCAGCTTGGAAACAGGGACAGATACGCAGTATTTT
D gene: -; V gene: TRBV12-5; clone size: -; J gene: TRBJ2-5; CDR3 protein: CASGSPGETQYF; CDR3 DNA: TGTGCTAGTGGTTCCCCCGGAGAGACCCAGTACTTC
D gene: -; V gene: TRBV7-9; clone size: -; J gene: TRBJ2-5; CDR3 protein: CASSLTEGGETQYF; CDR3 DNA: TGTGCCAGCAGCTTAACGGAGGGGGGAGAGACCCAGTACTTC
D gene: -; V gene: TRBV2; clone size: -; J gene: TRBJ1-2; CDR3 protein: CASRDQDYGYTF; CDR3 DNA: TGTGCCAGCAGGGACCAGGACTATGGCTACACCTTC
D gene: -; V gene: TRBV7-9; clone size: -; J gene: TRBJ2-5; CDR3 protein: CASSLGPGREETQYF; CDR3 DNA: TGTGCCAGCAGCTTAGGGCCAGGGCGAGAAGAGACCCAGTACTTC
D gene: -; V gene: TRBV19; clone size: -; J gene: TRBJ1-5; CDR3 protein: CASSIGGPLDHQPQHF; CDR3 DNA: TGTGCCAGTAGTATAGGTGGGCCCCTGGACCACCAGCCCCAGCATTTT
D gene: TRBD1; V gene: TRBV18; clone size: -; J gene: TRBJ2-2; CDR3 protein: CASSLWTGIETGELFF; CDR3 DNA: TGTGCCAGCTCCCTGTGGACAGGGATTGAGACCGGGGAGCTGTTTTTT
D gene: TRBD1; V gene: TRBV9; clone size: -; J gene: TRBJ1-2; CDR3 protein: CASSLTTGRVDYGYTF; CDR3 DNA: TGTGCCAGCAGCCTCACGACAGGGAGGGTGGACTATGGCTACACCTTC
D gene: -; V gene: TRBV3-1/TRBV3-2; clone size: -; J gene: TRBJ1-2; CDR3 protein: CASSQDPRAYYGYTF; CDR3 DNA: TGTGCCAGCAGCCAAGATCCAAGGGCTTACTATGGCTACACCTTC
D gene: -; V gene: TRBV10-2; clone size: many; J gene: TRBJ2-7; CDR3 protein: CASSERRYEQYF; CDR3 DNA: TGCGCCAGCAGTGAGAGGCGCTACGAGCAGTACTTC
D gene: -; V gene: TRBV7-3; clone size: -; J gene: TRBJ2-6; CDR3 protein: CASSLTGDPGANVLTF; CDR3 DNA: TGTGCCAGCAGCTTAACGGGGGACCCTGGGGCCAACGTCCTGACTTTC
D gene: -; V gene: TRBV7-3; clone size: -; J gene: TRBJ1-1; CDR3 protein: CASSEEGLTEAFF; CDR3 DNA: TGTGCCAGCTCAGAGGAGGGACTCACTGAAGCTTTCTTT
D gene: -; V gene: TRBV5-1; clone size: -; J gene: TRBJ2-2; CDR3 protein: CASSFRSTGELFF; CDR3 DNA: TGCGCCAGCAGCTTCAGGAGTACCGGGGAGCTGTTTTTT
D gene: TRBD2; V gene: TRBV24-1; clone size: -; J gene: TRBJ2-1; CDR3 protein: CATSARGVGVYEQFF; CDR3 DNA: TGTGCCACCAGTGCCCGGGGGGTAGGTGTTTATGAGCAGTTCTTC
D gene: -; V gene: TRBV18; clone size: -; J gene: TRBJ2-5; CDR3 protein: CASSPSVRSETQYF; CDR3 DNA: TGTGCCAGCTCACCATCGGTTAGGTCGGAGACCCAGTACTTC
D gene: -; V gene: TRBV3-1/TRBV3-2; clone size: -; J gene: TRBJ2-5; CDR3 protein: CASSQAGAQYF; CDR3 DNA: TGTGCCAGCAGCCAAGCCGGAGCTCAGTACTTC
D gene: -; V gene: TRBV6-5; clone size: once; J gene: TRBJ2-7; CDR3 protein: CASSRQSTYEQYF; CDR3 DNA: TGTGCCAGCAGTAGACAGAGTACCTACGAGCAGTACTTC